This T cell receptor (beta chain) was recovered during a study of breast tumors, draining lymph nodes, adjacent tissues. Points from the study as a whole: Tumors had less TCR diversity than lymph nodes, more than nontumor tissue. That most tumor T cells come from lymph nodes remained unproven. Most tumor T cells seemingly derive from lymph node, then expand in tumor. Compared with basal-like, luminal-like tumors shared significantly more repertoire with nontumor tissue.

TCRdb called the multiplex PCR reads again in MiXCR, with one record for every CDR3 protein. The sample has about 230,000 distinct CDR3 sequences, 32% seen once. Worth noting for this clonotype: Its target is not known.

Axillary draining lymph nodes of breast cancer patients supplied the node samples. CDR3 size: 13 residues. Germline V gene sequence: CDR1 MGHDK, CDR2 SYGVNS. V gene TRBV25-1 combines with J gene TRBJ2-1; TRBD2 matches 9 bases. The specimen sequenced was axillary lymph node tissue. This clonotype was obtained from a female donor with breast cancer. Some clones in this sample may be carry-over from other donors' samples. This CDR3 reads CARESGRHYEQFF. The CDR3 nucleotides read TGTGCTAGAGAGAGCGGGAGGCACTATGAGCAGTTCTTC.